This paragraph reports one T cell receptor beta chain. The antigen is unknown. The method was immunoSEQ multiplex PCR; TCRdb's version includes in-frame clones alone and lacks a portion of them. The data show fewer than 400,000 clones, with approximately 85% seen just once and over 0.9% held by the top ten. This sample was included in a study of cytomegalovirus exposure and HLA in healthy donors. Study results and limitations: According to a later analysis, TCR clusters from the first cohort tended to co-occur in the 100 to 150 validation repertoires. A few of the chains that were CMV-associated were confirmed in vitro to be specific for CMV antigens.

After removal of 5 bases from V and 1 base from J, the junction contained 4 bases not matched to a gene. This CDR3 spans 15 amino acids. The germline V gene has CDR1 MGHRA and CDR2 YSYEKL. The chain links TRBV4-1 to TRBJ1-1; 10 bases fit TRBD1. The TCR sequence derives from a man aged 25-45 years in good health and CMV-seronegative. Sequences were obtained from PBMCs. The CDR3 DNA sequence: TGCGCCAGCAGCACCGGACAGGGGGGGAACACTGAAGCTTTCTTT. The encoded protein is CASSTGQGGNTEAFF.